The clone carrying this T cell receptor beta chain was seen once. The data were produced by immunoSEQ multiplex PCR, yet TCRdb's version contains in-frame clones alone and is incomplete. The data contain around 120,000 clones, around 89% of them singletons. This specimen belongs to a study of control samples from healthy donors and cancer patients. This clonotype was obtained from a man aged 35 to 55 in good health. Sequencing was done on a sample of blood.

In DNA form, the CDR3 reads TGCGCCAGCAGCATCCTAGCGGGGGGAAACTACGAGCAGTACTTC. It encodes CASSILAGGNYEQYF. The rearrangement uses TRBV5-1 and TRBJ2-7, with TRBD2 identical over 11 bases. There are 15 residues in the CDR3. Germline CDR1 SGHRS, CDR2 YFSETQ. V was pared by 4 bases and J by 3 bases, with 6 bases of the junction left unmatched.